The 32 T cell receptor beta chains reported below all come from one sample, sequenced in a study of PD-1 blockade in classical Hodgkin lymphoma (dated by TCRdb to about 2020). The time point tag for this specimen amounts to: cycle 2 day 1 (C2D1) of nivolumab. Every trial patient had relapsed following autologous stem cell transplantation, and prior brentuximab vedotin exposure was what differed among cohorts A, B and C. Preparation of the library involved the immunoSEQ multiplex PCR assay. TCRdb re-hosts the immuneACCESS table, in-frame sequences only. Its copies lack some clones; in the studies checked, an unresolved V gene accounts for under half of them, and the cause for the rest is not known. A total of approximately 57,000 clones appear in this sample, approximately 90% of them only once. The ten largest make up about 10% of the sample. The sample was peripheral blood mononuclear cells (PBMCs), taken before the second cycle of nivolumab. The receptors come from a human donor with classical Hodgkin lymphoma.

Only a few counts were recorded for this clone. The CDR3 protein is CAGSNTGELFF. The CDR3 bases are TGTGCCGGATCGAACACCGGGGAGCTGTTTTTT. The gene calls are TRBV6-1 and TRBJ2-2, with D unclear. Germline V gene lookup returns CDR1 MNHNS and CDR2 SASEGT. V dropped 11 bases and J dropped 0 bases, with 4 bases sitting between them. CDR3 length equals 11 residues.

This sequence joins TRBV19 and TRBJ1-2; weak D call: TRBD1 (5 bases). The CDR3 has 13 residues. V was trimmed by 3 bases and J by 6 bases, leaving 11 bases between them. Per germline, CDR1 LNHDA and CDR2 SQIVND (reference sequence). The CDR3 coding sequence is TGTGCCAGTAGTATCAGGGCTCCGGATGGCTACACCTTC. Its protein product is CASSIRAPDGYTF.

The genes are TRBV5-1 and TRBJ2-5; maybe TRBD1 (5 bases). This CDR3 comprises 12 residues. Germline loops: CDR1 SGHRS, CDR2 YFSETQ. V lost 7 bases and J 4 bases, leaving 11 bases between the germline ends. In nucleotides, the CDR3 is TGCGCCAGCCGAATTGGGGCAGAGACCCAGTACTTC. It is translated as CASRIGAETQYF.

The rearrangement joins TRBV6-6 to TRBJ1-4, with 8 bases that match TRBD1. CDR3 length equals 14 residues. CDR1 and CDR2 from the germline V gene are MNHNY and SVGAGI (reference sequence). V shed 0 bases, J shed 7 bases, and the junction held 1 base outside the gene matches. The DNA for the CDR3 is TGTGCCAGCAGTTACTCGGACAGGGCTGAAAAACTGTTTTTT. Encoded protein: CASSYSDRAEKLFF.

V and J are TRBV19 and TRBJ2-1, with 8 bases matching TRBD2. With V trimmed by 5 bases and J by 2 bases, 2 bases remained unmatched. Germline CDR1 is LNHDA and CDR2 is SQIVND (reference sequence). The CDR3 has 14 amino acids. The CDR3 DNA is TGTGCCAGTAGTCTACTAGCGGCCTACAATGAGCAGTTCTTC. The encoded protein is CASSLLAAYNEQFF. Filled out from reference TRBV19 and TRBJ2-1, the complete variable domain reads DGGITQSPKYLFRKEGQNVTLSCEQNLNHDAMYWYRQDPGQGLRLIYYSQIVNDFQKGDIAEGYSVSREKKESFPLTVTSAQKNPTAFYLCASSLLAAYNEQFFGPGTRLTVL.

V gene TRBV9 combines with J gene TRBJ2-2, with D perhaps TRBD2 (5 bases). Germline loops: CDR1 SGDLS, CDR2 YYNGEE. The V end was cut by 0 bases, the J end by 6 bases, with 15 bases between. This CDR3 has 16 amino acids. The CDR3 DNA sequence: TGTGCCAGCAGCGTAGCACCCCCGGGGAGCGCCGGGGAGCTGTTTTTT. Translated: CASSVAPPGSAGELFF.

The J gene is TRBJ1-1, the V gene TRBV29-1, with unresolved D. Germline V gene sequence: CDR1 SQVTM, CDR2 ANQGSEA. Deletions cut 5 bases from V and 3 bases from J, with 7 bases between. The CDR3 runs 11 residues. The CDR3 sequence is CSVRIYTEAFF. DNA for the CDR3: TGCAGCGTTCGAATCTACACTGAAGCTTTCTTT. The full variable domain, rest sourced from reference TRBV29-1 and TRBJ1-1, is SAVISQKPSRDICQRGTSLTIQCQVDSQVTMMFWYRQQPGQSLTLIATANQGSEATYESGFVIDKFPISRPNLTFSTLTVSNMSPEDSSIYLCSVRIYTEAFFGQGTRLTVV.

The count of this clone is one. This rearrangement joins TRBV2 to TRBJ2-3, with no clear D. CDR1 and CDR2 (germline): SNHLY, FYNNEI. V was cut by 4 bases and J by 1 base, with 9 bases left in between. This CDR3 is 14 amino acids long. This CDR3 reads CASSGRTRTDTQYF. The CDR3 nucleotides read TGTGCCAGCAGTGGACGGACCCGCACAGATACGCAGTATTTT.

V and J are TRBV29-1 and TRBJ2-1; D unresolved. Germline V gives CDR1 SQVTM, CDR2 ANQGSEA. The ends were cut back, 0 bases at V and 6 bases at J, with 9 bases in the middle. This CDR3 is built from 13 residues. The CDR3 bases are TGCAGCGTTGAAGAGGTCAGAATCAATGAGCAGTTCTTC. Residues: CSVEEVRINEQFF.

The CDR3 nucleotides are TGTGCCAGCAGTGAACGCGGGGGGGCCTACGAGCAGTACTTC. It codes for CASSERGGAYEQYF. The chain combines TRBV2 with TRBJ2-7; 9 nucleotides line up with TRBD2. Germline CDR1 is SNHLY and CDR2 is FYNNEI. V lost 2 bases, J lost 2 bases, and 1 base stayed unmatched. The CDR3 has 14 amino acids.

This chain joins TRBV6-5 and TRBJ2-3; D unclear. Germline lookup yields CDR1 MNHEY and CDR2 SVGAGI. CDR3 length: 14 amino acids. The germline V and J ends were trimmed by 7 bases and 0 bases, with 11 bases remaining between them. CDR3 coding DNA: TGTGCCAGCAATTCTGGTCGGAGCACAGATACGCAGTATTTT. It is translated as CASNSGRSTDTQYF.

This clone was observed a handful of times. CDR3 region: CASSLGQGLNQPQHF. DNA of the CDR3: TGTGCCAGCAGCTTGGGACAGGGCCTCAATCAGCCCCAGCATTTT. V gene TRBV11-2 combines with J gene TRBJ1-5, with TRBD1 matching over 9 bases. This CDR3 spans 15 amino acids. Trimming took 3 bases from V and 3 from J; bases not matched to a gene: 3. CDR1 is SGHAT, CDR2 FQNNGV, per germline. The full variable domain, in which reference TRBV11-2 and TRBJ1-5 provide the parts outside the CDR3, is EAGVAQSPRYKIIEKRQSVAFWCNPISGHATLYWYQQILGQGPKLLIQFQNNGVVDDSQLPKDRFSAERLKGVDSTLKIQPAKLEDSAVYLCASSLGQGLNQPQHFGDGTRLSIL.

This sequence joins TRBV2 and TRBJ2-7; 8 bases line up with TRBD1. The CDR3 totals 17 residues. The V segment lost 7 bases and the J segment 6 bases; nucleotides outside the gene matches: 20. Germline-derived CDR1 and CDR2 are SNHLY and FYNNEI. The CDR3 loop reads CASTLVYQGASNGEQYF. The CDR3 nucleotides are TGTGCCAGCACCCTAGTATACCAGGGGGCAAGTAATGGCGAGCAGTACTTC.

This sequence joins TRBV6-1 and TRBJ1-1, with D possibly TRBD1 on 5 matching bases. The germline V gene has CDR1 MNHNS and CDR2 SASEGT. Trimming cost V 2 bases and J 5 bases, with 15 bases left between them. This CDR3 has 15 residues. The CDR3 DNA reads as TGTGCCAGCAGTGAAAAAGCGGGGGGGGGAACTGAAGCTTTCTTT. Its protein product is CASSEKAGGGTEAFF.

This clone showed up just once. The chain links TRBV11-2 to TRBJ2-7; no clear D gene. Trimming removed 1 base at V and 7 bases at J, with 11 bases between. Germline lookup yields CDR1 SGHAT and CDR2 FQNNGV. CDR3 length: 13 residues. The CDR3 sequence: CASSLVPFGEQYF. The CDR3 region has the DNA TGTGCCAGCAGCTTAGTCCCTTTTGGGGAGCAGTACTTC.

V and J are TRBV5-1 and TRBJ1-2; D unclear. V was clipped by 4 bases and J by 8 bases, with 30 bases between them. CDR3 length equals 18 residues. Germline V gene data show CDR1 as SGHRS and CDR2 as YFSETQ. CDR3 in amino acids: CASSPYSLETPEEEGYTF. CDR3 in DNA: TGCGCCAGCAGCCCCTACTCCTTGGAGACGCCGGAAGAGGAAGGCTACACCTTC.

This sequence joins TRBV11-2 and TRBJ1-1, with D perhaps TRBD1 (5 bases). The CDR3 contains 16 residues. V dropped 0 bases and J dropped 0 bases, with 11 bases sitting between them. The V gene's germline CDR1 is SGHAT and CDR2 FQNNGV. CDR3: CASSLDLRALNTEAFF. For the CDR3, the DNA is TGTGCCAGCAGCTTAGATCTCAGGGCCTTGAACACTGAAGCTTTCTTT.

The chain recombines TRBV19 with TRBJ2-3; TRBD1 agrees at 7 bases. The CDR3 is 13 amino acids. J gave up 6 bases and V 5 bases, and 5 bases lay outside the gene matches. Germline values: CDR1 LNHDA, CDR2 SQIVND (reference sequence). The CDR3: CASSRQGEDTQYF. As DNA, the CDR3 is TGTGCCAGTAGTCGCCAGGGGGAGGATACGCAGTATTTT.

This chain joins TRBV25-1 and TRBJ2-7, with 10 bases fitting TRBD1. The CDR3 runs 16 residues. The V and J ends lost 2 bases and 2 bases, in that order; junction bases with no gene match: 6. Germline CDR1 and CDR2: MGHDK and SYGVNS. The CDR3 spells CASSEGTGVGTYEQYF. The CDR3 DNA follows: TGTGCCAGCAGTGAAGGGACAGGGGTCGGCACCTACGAGCAGTACTTC.

The chain carries TRBV19 and TRBJ1-4, with a weak D call TRBD1 (5 bases). Germline CDR1 and CDR2: LNHDA and SQIVND (reference sequence). This CDR3 has 14 amino acids. V was shortened by 3 bases and J by 6 bases, with 11 bases between the two germline ends. Here the CDR3 DNA reads TGTGCCAGTAGTATTGCGACAGCCCATGAAAAACTGTTTTTT. Amino acid sequence: CASSIATAHEKLFF.

The chain combines TRBV7-3 with TRBJ1-6, with D unclear. In germline, CDR1 is SGHTA, CDR2 FQGTGA. The V end was cut by 5 bases, the J end by 0 bases, with 14 bases between. This CDR3 is built from 17 residues. CDR3 sequence reads: CASSPGERSSYNSPLHF. For the CDR3, the DNA is TGTGCCAGCAGCCCCGGGGAGAGGAGCTCCTATAATTCACCCCTCCACTTT.

The gene calls are TRBV29-1 and TRBJ1-4, with 9 bases identical to TRBD1. V lost 6 bases, J lost 4 bases, and 3 bases stayed unmatched. Germline assignment: CDR1 SQVTM and CDR2 ANQGSEA. The CDR3 is 13 residues long. In DNA, the CDR3 is TGCAGCGTCACAGGGGGCGGTAATGAAAAACTGTTTTTT. Translating gives CSVTGGGNEKLFF.

The genes are TRBV19 and TRBJ1-6, with D uncertain. This CDR3 is built from 16 residues. Germline CDR1 and CDR2: LNHDA and SQIVND (reference sequence). The V end lost 2 bases, the J end lost 4 bases, and 12 bases lay between the germline ends. The DNA for the CDR3 is TGTGCCAGTAGTATATTTAAGACGGGTTATAATTCACCCCTCCACTTT. Its protein product is CASSIFKTGYNSPLHF.

The chain is built from TRBV5-1 and TRBJ1-2; 8 bases fit TRBD1. Germline assignment: CDR1 SGHRS and CDR2 YFSETQ. The V and J ends lost 1 base and 2 bases, in that order; junction bases with no gene match: 13. The CDR3 covers 18 residues. CDR3 sequence: CASSLSDRGWVSNYGYTF. The CDR3 DNA follows: TGCGCCAGCAGCTTGTCAGACAGGGGTTGGGTGTCCAACTATGGCTACACCTTC. Complete variable domain (other parts from reference TRBV5-1 and TRBJ1-2): KAGVTQTPRYLIKTRGQQVTLSCSPISGHRSVSWYQQTPGQGLQFLFEYFSETQRNKGNFPGRFSGRQFSNSRSEMNVSTLELGDSALYLCASSLSDRGWVSNYGYTFGSGTRLTVV.

The genes are TRBV28 and TRBJ2-1; D gene unclear. V lost 2 bases, J lost 0 bases, and 11 bases lay in between. The germline gives CDR1 MDHEN, CDR2 SYDVKM. The CDR3 is made up of 16 amino acids. The CDR3 bases are TGTGCCAGCAGTTTAATCGGGTCGAGCTCCTACAATGAGCAGTTCTTC. As protein: CASSLIGSSSYNEQFF.

The CDR3 coding sequence is TGTGCCAGCAGCTTAAGGGAATTTGACATTCAGTACTTC. It encodes CASSLREFDIQYF. The chain combines TRBV7-9 with TRBJ2-4, with no clear D. The CDR3 runs 13 residues. V lost 2 bases to trimming and J lost 8 bases, with 10 bases between them. Per the germline V gene, CDR1 is SEHNR and CDR2 is FQNEAQ (reference sequence). Together with reference TRBV7-9 and TRBJ2-4, the CDR3 gives the full variable domain: DTGVSQNPRHKITKRGQNVTFRCDPISEHNRLYWYRQTLGQGPEFLTYFQNEAQLEKSRLLSDRFSAERPKGSFSTLEIQRTEQGDSAMYLCASSLREFDIQYFGAGTRLSVL.

V usage is TRBV7-9 and J usage is TRBJ2-1; 7 bases agree with TRBD2. In germline, CDR1 is SEHNR, CDR2 FQNEAQ (reference sequence). J was trimmed by 13 bases and V by 1 base; bases with no gene match: 13. The CDR3 length is 15 residues. CDR3 region: CASSLGEGRGVDQFF. In DNA, the CDR3 is TGTGCCAGCAGCTTAGGGGAGGGGCGGGGAGTCGACCAGTTCTTC.

This chain connects TRBV6-5 to TRBJ1-3, with D maybe TRBD1 (5 bases). The germline gives CDR1 MNHEY, CDR2 SVGAGI. CDR3 length: 14 amino acids. With 7 bases removed from V and 0 bases from J, the gap between germline ends came to 10 bases. CDR3 sequence reads: CASMGQISGNTIYF. CDR3 in DNA: TGTGCCAGCATGGGGCAGATCTCTGGAAACACCATATATTTT.

This chain connects TRBV4-1 to TRBJ2-7; a possible D gene is TRBD1 (5 bases). Trimming left V 3 bases short and J 5 bases short, with 17 bases between. Germline loops: CDR1 MGHRA, CDR2 YSYEKL. The CDR3 loop spans 15 amino acids. In DNA, the CDR3 is TGCGCCAGCAGCCATAATTCGGTCAGGGTAGACGAGCAGTACTTC. It yields the protein CASSHNSVRVDEQYF.

This rearrangement joins TRBV19 to TRBJ2-7, with D maybe TRBD1 (8 bases). Germline CDR1 is LNHDA and CDR2 is SQIVND (reference sequence). Trimming shortened V by 3 bases and J by 1 base, and 16 bases separated the two germline ends. The CDR3 sequence is 16 residues long. CDR3 DNA: TGTGCCAGTAGTATGGGTGGACAGGGAGGGTCCTACGAGCAGTACTTC. Translation: CASSMGGQGGSYEQYF. The whole variable domain, remainder taken from reference TRBV19 and TRBJ2-7, is DGGITQSPKYLFRKEGQNVTLSCEQNLNHDAMYWYRQDPGQGLRLIYYSQIVNDFQKGDIAEGYSVSREKKESFPLTVTSAQKNPTAFYLCASSMGGQGGSYEQYFGPGTRLTVT.

This chain joins TRBV11-2 and TRBJ2-2, with 7 nucleotides matching TRBD1. The CDR3 is made up of 15 amino acids. V trimming: 5 bases; J trimming: 4 bases; junction bases outside the gene matches: 7. Germline V gives CDR1 SGHAT, CDR2 FQNNGV. CDR3 residues: CASSVLQGITGELFF. The CDR3 nucleotides are TGTGCCAGCAGCGTACTACAGGGGATCACCGGGGAGCTGTTTTTT. The variable domain in full, with the rest retrieved from reference TRBV11-2 and TRBJ2-2, is EAGVAQSPRYKIIEKRQSVAFWCNPISGHATLYWYQQILGQGPKLLIQFQNNGVVDDSQLPKDRFSAERLKGVDSTLKIQPAKLEDSAVYLCASSVLQGITGELFFGEGSRLTVL.

A single count supports this clone. The chain employs TRBV25-1 and TRBJ2-1; D is possibly TRBD2 (6 bases). The CDR3 runs 15 residues. Trimming removed 4 bases at V and 3 bases at J, with 13 bases between. CDR1 is MGHDK, CDR2 SYGVNS, per germline. The DNA for the CDR3 is TGTGCCAGCAGTGGAATCCCGGGGGACTACAATGAGCAGTTCTTC. It codes for CASSGIPGDYNEQFF. Drawing the rest from reference TRBV25-1 and TRBJ2-1, the complete variable domain is EADIYQTPRYLVIGTGKKITLECSQTMGHDKMYWYQQDPGMELHLIHYSYGVNSTEKGDLSSESTVSRIRTEHFPLTLESARPSHTSQYLCASSGIPGDYNEQFFGPGTRLTVL.